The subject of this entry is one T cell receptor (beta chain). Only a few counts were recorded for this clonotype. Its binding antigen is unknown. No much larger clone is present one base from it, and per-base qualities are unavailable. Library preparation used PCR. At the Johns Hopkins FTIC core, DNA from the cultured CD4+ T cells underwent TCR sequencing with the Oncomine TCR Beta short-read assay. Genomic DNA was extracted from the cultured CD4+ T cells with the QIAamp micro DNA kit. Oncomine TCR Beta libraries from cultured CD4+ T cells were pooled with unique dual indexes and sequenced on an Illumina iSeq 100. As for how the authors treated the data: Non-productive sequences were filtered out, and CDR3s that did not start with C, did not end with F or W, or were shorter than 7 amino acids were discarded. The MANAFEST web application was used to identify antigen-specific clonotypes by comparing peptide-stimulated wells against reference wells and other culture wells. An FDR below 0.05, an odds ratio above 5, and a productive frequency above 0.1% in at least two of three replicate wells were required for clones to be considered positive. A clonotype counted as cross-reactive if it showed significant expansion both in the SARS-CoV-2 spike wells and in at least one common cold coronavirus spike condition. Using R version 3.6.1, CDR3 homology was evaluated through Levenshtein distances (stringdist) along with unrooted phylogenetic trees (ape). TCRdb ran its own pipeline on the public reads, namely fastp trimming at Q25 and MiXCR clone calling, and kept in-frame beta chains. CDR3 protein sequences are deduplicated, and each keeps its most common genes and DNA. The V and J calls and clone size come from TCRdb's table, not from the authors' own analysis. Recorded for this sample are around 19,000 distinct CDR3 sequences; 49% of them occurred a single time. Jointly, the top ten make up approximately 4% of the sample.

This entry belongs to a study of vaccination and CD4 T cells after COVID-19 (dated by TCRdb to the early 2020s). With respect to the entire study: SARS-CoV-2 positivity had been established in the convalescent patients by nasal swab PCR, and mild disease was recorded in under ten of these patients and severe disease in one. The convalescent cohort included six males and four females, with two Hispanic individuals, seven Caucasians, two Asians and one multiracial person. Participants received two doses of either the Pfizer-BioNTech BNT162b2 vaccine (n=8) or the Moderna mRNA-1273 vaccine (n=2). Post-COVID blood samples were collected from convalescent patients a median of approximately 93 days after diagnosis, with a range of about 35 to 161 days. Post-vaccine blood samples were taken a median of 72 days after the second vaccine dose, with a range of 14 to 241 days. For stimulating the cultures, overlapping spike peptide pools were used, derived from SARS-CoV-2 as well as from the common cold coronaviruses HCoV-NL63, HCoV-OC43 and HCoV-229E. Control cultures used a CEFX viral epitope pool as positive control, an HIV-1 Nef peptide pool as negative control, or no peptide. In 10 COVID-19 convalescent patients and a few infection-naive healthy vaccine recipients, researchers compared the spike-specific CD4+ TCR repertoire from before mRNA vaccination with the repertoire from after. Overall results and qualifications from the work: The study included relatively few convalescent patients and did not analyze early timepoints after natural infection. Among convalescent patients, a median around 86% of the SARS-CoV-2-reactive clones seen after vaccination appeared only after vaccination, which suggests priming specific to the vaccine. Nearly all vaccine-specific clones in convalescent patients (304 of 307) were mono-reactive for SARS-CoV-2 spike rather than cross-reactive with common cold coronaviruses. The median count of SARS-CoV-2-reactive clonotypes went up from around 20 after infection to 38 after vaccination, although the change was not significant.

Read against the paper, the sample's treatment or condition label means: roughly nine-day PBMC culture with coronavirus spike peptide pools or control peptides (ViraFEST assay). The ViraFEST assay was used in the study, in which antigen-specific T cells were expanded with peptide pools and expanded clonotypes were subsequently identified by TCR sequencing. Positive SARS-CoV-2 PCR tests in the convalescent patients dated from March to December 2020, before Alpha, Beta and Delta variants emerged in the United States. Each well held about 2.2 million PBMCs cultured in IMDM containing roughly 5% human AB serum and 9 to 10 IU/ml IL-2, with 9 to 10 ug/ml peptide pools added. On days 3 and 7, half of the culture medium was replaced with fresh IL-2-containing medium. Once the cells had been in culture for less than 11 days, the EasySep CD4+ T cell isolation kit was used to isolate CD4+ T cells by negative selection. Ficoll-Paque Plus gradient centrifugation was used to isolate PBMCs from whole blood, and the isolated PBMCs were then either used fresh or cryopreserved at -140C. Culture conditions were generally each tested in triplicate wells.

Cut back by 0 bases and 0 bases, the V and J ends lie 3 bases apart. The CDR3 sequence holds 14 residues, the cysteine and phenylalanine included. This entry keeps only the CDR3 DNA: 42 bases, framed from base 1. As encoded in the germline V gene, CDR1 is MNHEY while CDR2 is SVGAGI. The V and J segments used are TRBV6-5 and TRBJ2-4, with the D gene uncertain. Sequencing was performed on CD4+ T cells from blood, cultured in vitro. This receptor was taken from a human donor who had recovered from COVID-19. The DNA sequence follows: TGTGCCAGCAGTTACTCAGTAGCCAAAAACATTCAGTACTTC. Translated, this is CASSYSVAKNIQYF.